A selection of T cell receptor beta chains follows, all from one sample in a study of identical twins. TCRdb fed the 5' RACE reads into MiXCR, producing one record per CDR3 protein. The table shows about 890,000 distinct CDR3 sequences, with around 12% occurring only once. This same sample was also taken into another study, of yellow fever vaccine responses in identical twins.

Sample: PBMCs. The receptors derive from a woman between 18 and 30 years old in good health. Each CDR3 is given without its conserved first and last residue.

cdr3_aa: ASNSPGQNTEAF
v_call: TRBV28
cdr3_length: 12

cdr3_aa: ASSLASSSSGNTIY
v_call: TRBV5-1
cdr3_length: 14

cdr3_aa: ASSDTSTGELF
v_call: TRBV6-4
cdr3_length: 11

cdr3_aa: ASSIDTNYGYT
v_call: TRBV5-1
cdr3_length: 11

cdr3_aa: SAQTVVAGELF
v_call: TRBV29-1
cdr3_length: 11

cdr3_aa: SVWGASAGELF
v_call: TRBV29-1
cdr3_length: 11

cdr3_aa: ASSLSRLGLAGSSEQF
v_call: TRBV11-2
cdr3_length: 16

cdr3_aa: ASSSAMGPGGSYNEQF
v_call: TRBV28
cdr3_length: 16

cdr3_aa: ASSLASSSGRGTRNEQF
v_call: TRBV5-1
cdr3_length: 17

cdr3_aa: ASSSADSTHTGELF
v_call: TRBV7-9
cdr3_length: 14

cdr3_aa: ASSHMGLAGDYEQY
v_call: TRBV3-1
cdr3_length: 14

cdr3_aa: ASSLYQASAGKETQY
v_call: TRBV5-1
cdr3_length: 15

cdr3_aa: AISGLDEQF
v_call: TRBV10-3
cdr3_length: 9

cdr3_aa: ASTPGGLYNEKLF
v_call: TRBV2
cdr3_length: 13

cdr3_aa: SARDKGNTDTQY
v_call: TRBV20-1
cdr3_length: 12

cdr3_aa: ASTRGGGKTEAF
v_call: TRBV12-3/TRBV12-4
cdr3_length: 12

cdr3_aa: ATRLAEYNEQF
v_call: TRBV10-3
cdr3_length: 11

cdr3_aa: ASSIPAGVNEQF
v_call: TRBV19
cdr3_length: 12

cdr3_aa: ASSAGALNTGELF
v_call: TRBV7-8
cdr3_length: 13

cdr3_aa: ATSRGYRDRGHNEQF
v_call: TRBV15
cdr3_length: 15

cdr3_aa: ASSKETGEETQY
v_call: TRBV7-3
cdr3_length: 12

cdr3_aa: ASSVQRGLAGEVNEQF
v_call: TRBV27
cdr3_length: 16

cdr3_aa: AISERGEGIYGYT
v_call: TRBV10-3
cdr3_length: 13

cdr3_aa: SARDWPTGQQETQY
v_call: TRBV20-1
cdr3_length: 14

cdr3_aa: ASSLQGANLDEQF
v_call: TRBV5-1
cdr3_length: 13

cdr3_aa: ANSGLAGPGAGELF
v_call: TRBV6-1
cdr3_length: 14

cdr3_aa: SARAQGFEKLF
v_call: TRBV20-1
cdr3_length: 11

cdr3_aa: AISGFSGGDSGANVLT
v_call: TRBV10-3
cdr3_length: 16

cdr3_aa: ASRIENIQY
v_call: TRBV6-5
cdr3_length: 9

cdr3_aa: SARVWDRGSNEQF
v_call: TRBV20-1
cdr3_length: 13

cdr3_aa: ASSSAGFNEQF
v_call: TRBV5-1
cdr3_length: 11

cdr3_aa: ASSLLWVGQPQH
v_call: TRBV28
cdr3_length: 12

cdr3_aa: SVEVGGDTEAF
v_call: TRBV29-1
cdr3_length: 11

cdr3_aa: AISEGRTGTSYEQY
v_call: TRBV10-3
cdr3_length: 14

cdr3_aa: ASSQGGQLETQY
v_call: TRBV4-1
cdr3_length: 12

cdr3_aa: SASVTSTDTQY
v_call: TRBV20-1
cdr3_length: 11

cdr3_aa: ASTSSGGADIQY
v_call: TRBV11-2
cdr3_length: 12

cdr3_aa: SGTGGNQPQH
v_call: TRBV20-1
cdr3_length: 10

cdr3_aa: ASRVQGQPQH
v_call: TRBV6-6
cdr3_length: 10

cdr3_aa: ASTHGIGGYT
v_call: TRBV7-9
cdr3_length: 10

cdr3_aa: ASSSAGLAIGTGELF
v_call: TRBV7-9
cdr3_length: 15

cdr3_aa: ASSSLVGTDTQY
v_call: TRBV2
cdr3_length: 12

cdr3_aa: ATLLGADDTYEQY
v_call: TRBV28
cdr3_length: 13

cdr3_aa: ASSVDRSGYT
v_call: TRBV2
cdr3_length: 10

cdr3_aa: ASSPGVAGGNYNEQF
v_call: TRBV7-9
cdr3_length: 15

cdr3_aa: ASSLTSGTEQF
v_call: TRBV7-9
cdr3_length: 11